This TCR beta chain is from a study of identical twins. General study results and limits: Weaker excess twin sharing was observed in beta out-of-frame sequences. There was more out-of-frame TCR alpha sharing in monozygotic twins than models estimated. Whereas memory repertoires showed no such difference, abundant cord blood beta clonotypes carried fewer insertions.

Template switching (which added a universal primer site) was used, and cDNA carried unique molecular identifiers. Using its own MiXCR run on the 5' RACE reads, TCRdb lists one record per CDR3 protein. The sample holds 500,000 to 600,000 distinct CDR3 sequences; roughly a fifth are singletons and the top ten take around 0.91%. Worth noting for this clonotype: The antigen is not known.

The sample was also linked to a second study, of T cells expressing NK-cell markers.

The sequence was obtained from a woman under 30 in good health. Sequenced material: CD4+ T cells sorted from blood.

CDR3 region: CSATVGSNQPQHF. The CDR3 DNA reads TGCAGTGCTACGGTGGGGAGCAATCAGCCCCAGCATTTT. The genes are TRBV20-1 and TRBJ1-5; the D is unclear. CDR3 size: 13 residues. V was pared by 4 bases and J by 1 base, with 8 bases between. Germline CDR1 reads DFQATT; CDR2 reads SNEGSKA (reference sequence).